The 14 T cell receptor beta chains reported below all come from one sample, sequenced in a study of T cell responses to AZD1222 COVID-19 vaccine. Clones were read by immunoSEQ multiplex PCR, and TCRdb kept only the in-frame ones, dropping some. The sample records about 190,000 clones, roughly 92% being singletons. The source material was peripheral blood, sampled 28 days after the second dose of the MenACWY control vaccine. These receptors originate from an adult who received the MenACWY meningococcal vaccine as a control.

This rearrangement joins TRBV6-5 to TRBJ2-1, with 13 bases that match TRBD2. Looked up from germline, CDR1 is MNHEY and CDR2 is SVGAGI. J gave up 6 bases and V 6 bases, and 5 bases lay outside the gene matches. This CDR3 spans 15 amino acids. The CDR3 coding sequence is TGTGCCAGCAGGGGCGGACTAGCGGGAGTCAATGAGCAGTTCTTC. It codes for CASRGGLAGVNEQFF.

The chain uses TRBV18 and TRBJ1-4; maybe TRBD1 (6 bases). Trimming took 1 base from V and 7 from J, leaving 13 bases between them. The length of the CDR3 is 15 residues. Per the germline V gene, CDR1 is KGHSH and CDR2 is LQKENI. The CDR3 DNA follows: TGTGCCAGCTCACCACTCACAGGGAGGTCTGAAAAACTGTTTTTT. This gives the protein CASSPLTGRSEKLFF.

The chain employs TRBV15 and TRBJ1-2, with 7 bases identical to TRBD1. Trimming at V came to 5 bases and at J to 3 bases, leaving 9 bases not matched to a gene. Germline-derived CDR1 and CDR2 are LNHNV and YYDKDF (reference sequence). This CDR3 spans 15 amino acids. For the CDR3, the DNA is TGTGCCACCAGCTTGCGCTGGACAGGCGACTATGGCTACACCTTC. This translates into CATSLRWTGDYGYTF. The full variable domain, its missing parts supplied by reference TRBV15 and TRBJ1-2, is DAMVIQNPRYQVTQFGKPVTLSCSQTLNHNVMYWYQQKSSQAPKLLFHYYDKDFNNEADTPDNFQSRRPNTSFCFLDIRSPGLGDTAMYLCATSLRWTGDYGYTFGSGTRLTVV.

V is TRBV11-2 and J is TRBJ1-4; D may be TRBD1 (6 bases). CDR1 is SGHAT and CDR2 is FQNNGV in the germline V gene. Trimming pared 5 bases from V and 5 bases from J, leaving 15 bases between. CDR3 length: 15 residues. CDR3 in DNA: TGTGCCAGCAGCAACGAGGGGGGCGTAAATGAAAAACTGTTTTTT. This translates into CASSNEGGVNEKLFF. The full variable domain, in which reference TRBV11-2 and TRBJ1-4 provide the parts outside the CDR3, is EAGVAQSPRYKIIEKRQSVAFWCNPISGHATLYWYQQILGQGPKLLIQFQNNGVVDDSQLPKDRFSAERLKGVDSTLKIQPAKLEDSAVYLCASSNEGGVNEKLFFGSGTQLSVL.

This sequence joins TRBV30 and TRBJ2-6; maybe TRBD1 (5 bases). The CDR3 has 14 residues. Germline V lookup: CDR1 GTSNPN, CDR2 SVGIG (reference sequence). Trimming removed 8 bases at V and 1 base at J, with 12 bases between. The CDR3 protein is CAGPRESGANVLTF. The CDR3, as DNA: TGTGCCGGACCCAGGGAATCTGGGGCCAACGTCCTGACTTTC.

The chain is built from TRBV11-1 and TRBJ1-3; D not resolved. This CDR3 spans 14 amino acids. Germline assignment: CDR1 SGHAT and CDR2 FQDESV (reference sequence). Trimming took 3 bases from V and 4 from J, leaving 10 bases between them. CDR3 protein: CASSFVTTGNTIYF. CDR3 DNA: TGTGCCAGCAGCTTCGTAACAACCGGAAACACCATATATTTT.

The chain uses TRBV10-3 and TRBJ1-2; TRBD1 matches 11 bases. V gave up 2 bases and J gave up 3 bases; unmatched junction bases: 2. The CDR3 contains 15 residues. Germline V gene data show CDR1 as ENHRY and CDR2 as SYGVKD. CDR3 in DNA: TGTGCCATCAGTGAGAGGGACAGGGGGGACTATGGCTACACCTTC. It is translated as CAISERDRGDYGYTF.

The chain combines TRBV7-3 with TRBJ1-1; tentative D call: TRBD1 (6 bases). V lost 5 bases and J lost 1, with 11 bases in between. The V gene's germline CDR1 is SGHTA and CDR2 FQGTGA. The CDR3 length is 14 residues. CDR3 in amino acids: CASSAGTPNTEAFF. In DNA form, the CDR3 reads TGTGCCAGCAGCGCCGGGACACCGAACACTGAAGCTTTCTTT.

This sequence joins TRBV28 and TRBJ2-7; no clear D. The V gene lost 6 bases and the J gene lost 6 bases, with 12 bases spanning the gap. The CDR3 runs to 12 residues. Germline CDR1 and CDR2: MDHEN and SYDVKM. For the CDR3, the DNA is TGTGCCAGCAGCACAACAACGAGCGAGCAGTACTTC. Translated: CASSTTTSEQYF. The whole variable domain, filled in from reference TRBV28 and TRBJ2-7, reads DVKVTQSSRYLVKRTGEKVFLECVQDMDHENMFWYRQDPGLGLRLIYFSYDVKMKEKGDIPEGYSVSREKKERFSLILESASTNQTSMYLCASSTTTSEQYFGPGTRLTVT.

The chain employs TRBV9 and TRBJ2-1; TRBD2 matches at 7 bases. The V segment lost 3 bases and the J segment 7 bases; nucleotides outside the gene matches: 16. Germline V gene data show CDR1 as SGDLS and CDR2 as YYNGEE. The length of the CDR3 is 17 residues. In DNA form, the CDR3 reads TGTGCCAGCAGCGGCTTAAGCGGGATCCCACGGGGGAATGAGCAGTTCTTC. This translates into CASSGLSGIPRGNEQFF. Based on the CDR3 plus reference TRBV9 and TRBJ2-1, the full variable domain is DSGVTQTPKHLITATGQRVTLRCSPRSGDLSVYWYQQSLDQGLQFLIQYYNGEERAKGNILERFSAQQFPDLHSELNLSSLELGDSALYFCASSGLSGIPRGNEQFFGPGTRLTVL.

The chain uses TRBV6-6 and TRBJ1-1; D is unclear. Germline CDR1 MNHNY, CDR2 SVGAGI (reference sequence). There are 13 residues in the CDR3. The V end was cut by 2 bases, the J end by 6 bases, with 10 bases between. CDR3 protein: CASSYPQGSEAFF. CDR3 nucleotide sequence: TGTGCCAGCAGTTACCCTCAAGGGTCTGAAGCTTTCTTT.

The V and J genes are TRBV20-1 and TRBJ1-5; perhaps TRBD1 as D (5 bases). Trimming left V 3 bases short and J 5 bases short, with 14 bases between. CDR1 is DFQATT, CDR2 SNEGSKA, per germline (reference sequence). CDR3 length equals 14 residues. The CDR3 DNA reads as TGCAGTGCTAGTGGGGGGTTAATCGATCAGCCCCAGCATTTT. Translated, it gives CSASGGLIDQPQHF.

The chain couples TRBV11-2 to TRBJ2-5, with 8 bases aligning to TRBD2. V was clipped by 0 bases and J by 5 bases; unmatched bases: 2. The CDR3 sequence is 14 residues long. In germline, CDR1 is SGHAT, CDR2 FQNNGV. The CDR3 DNA reads TGTGCCAGCAGCTTAGACCCGGGGGGGGAGACCCAGTACTTC. It is translated as CASSLDPGGETQYF. Complete variable domain (other parts from reference TRBV11-2 and TRBJ2-5): EAGVAQSPRYKIIEKRQSVAFWCNPISGHATLYWYQQILGQGPKLLIQFQNNGVVDDSQLPKDRFSAERLKGVDSTLKIQPAKLEDSAVYLCASSLDPGGETQYFGPGTRLLVL.

The CDR3 sequence is CASSSTDPSGANVLTF. The DNA of the CDR3 is TGTGCCAGCAGCTCGACGGACCCCTCTGGGGCCAACGTCCTGACTTTC. The V gene is TRBV7-9, the J gene TRBJ2-6, with no clear D. Germline V gives CDR1 SEHNR, CDR2 FQNEAQ (reference sequence). The length of the CDR3 is 16 residues. Trimming left V 4 bases short and J 0 bases short, with 10 bases between.